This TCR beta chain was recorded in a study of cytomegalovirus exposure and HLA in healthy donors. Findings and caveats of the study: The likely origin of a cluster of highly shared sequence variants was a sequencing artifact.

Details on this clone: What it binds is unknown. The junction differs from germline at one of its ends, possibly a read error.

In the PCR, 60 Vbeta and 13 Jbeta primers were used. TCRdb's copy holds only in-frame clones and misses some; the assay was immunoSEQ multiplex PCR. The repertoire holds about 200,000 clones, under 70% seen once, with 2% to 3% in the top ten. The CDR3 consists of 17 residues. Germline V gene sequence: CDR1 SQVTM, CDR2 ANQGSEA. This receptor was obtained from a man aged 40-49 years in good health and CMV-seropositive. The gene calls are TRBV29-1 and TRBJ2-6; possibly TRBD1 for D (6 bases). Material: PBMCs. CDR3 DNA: TGCAGCGTTCCGCGGCAGGGGCCTATCTCTGGGGCCAACGTCCTGATTTTC. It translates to CSVPRQGPISGANVLIF.